The source of this TCR beta chain is a study of beta chain features in type 1 diabetes. The overall study: About 110,000,000 sorted cells were examined across all samples. Regarding the study as a whole: For Type 1 diabetes patients, all four CD4+ subsets carried TCRB CDR3s that were moderately but significantly shorter.

This CDR3 is 17 amino acids long. The junction had 9 bases not matched to a gene; V was cut back by 4 bases and J by 1 base. Per the germline V gene, CDR1 is SGDLS and CDR2 is YYNGEE. Sorting with CD45RO/CCR7/CD25/CD127/CD95/CD27 yielded naive, central memory, regulatory and stem-like memory CD4+ cells. This clone was detected only a few times. The target antigen is unknown. As every portion of the isolated RNA was reverse transcribed, the sequencing read expressed TCRB transcripts. Clones were read by immunoSEQ multiplex PCR, and TCRdb kept only the in-frame ones, dropping some. This table has roughly 700,000 clones, around an eighth appearing once.

Sequenced material: naive CD4+ T cells from blood. V gene TRBV9 combines with J gene TRBJ1-3; 9 bases are a match to TRBD1. The receptor comes from a young man with type 1 diabetes. In nucleotides, the CDR3 is TGTGCCAGCAGCTCTCCGGCGACAGGGGGATCTGGAAACACCATATATTTT. Encoded protein: CASSSPATGGSGNTIYF.